These 32 T cell receptor beta chains were all obtained from the same sample, sequenced in a study of cytomegalovirus exposure and HLA in healthy donors. This PCR relied on a set of 60 Vbeta primers and 13 Jbeta primers. Profiling relied on immunoSEQ multiplex PCR, and the TCRdb table lists in-frame clones only, not all of them. The sample comprises approximately 200,000 clones, roughly 80% of which are singletons, and 15% rests with the top ten. Material: PBMCs. The receptors stem from a middle-aged man in good health and CMV-seronegative.

The rearrangement uses TRBV9 and TRBJ1-1; perhaps TRBD1 as D (6 bases). This CDR3 contains 16 residues. CDR1 and CDR2 from the germline V gene are SGDLS and YYNGEE. Trimming took off 5 bases at V and 1 base at J, with 18 bases between the two ends. The CDR3 sequence: CASSIEGGLENTEAFF. The CDR3 coding sequence is TGTGCCAGCAGTATCGAGGGGGGGCTCGAGAACACTGAAGCTTTCTTT.

The J gene is TRBJ2-3, the V gene TRBV7-2; 7 nucleotides match TRBD2. After removal of 1 base from V and 0 bases from J, the junction contained 4 bases not matched to a gene. Germline CDR1 is SGHTA and CDR2 is FQGNSA. This CDR3 spans 16 amino acids. The CDR3 sequence is CASSLESGISTDTQYF. CDR3 DNA sequence: TGTGCCAGCAGCTTAGAGAGCGGGATAAGCACAGATACGCAGTATTTT.

The V call is TRBV11-2, the J call TRBJ2-1; D ambiguous. This CDR3 spans 11 amino acids. Per germline, CDR1 SGHAT and CDR2 FQNNGV. V lost 2 bases and J lost 8, with 4 bases in between. The CDR3 sequence is CASSLLHEQFF. CDR3 nucleotide sequence: TGTGCCAGCAGCTTACTCCATGAGCAGTTCTTC.

The chain recombines TRBV7-2 with TRBJ2-7, with D perhaps matching TRBD1 (6 bases). The CDR3 is made up of 13 amino acids. Germline CDR1 reads SGHTA; CDR2 reads FQGNSA. V lost 4 bases and J 6 bases, leaving 13 bases between the germline ends. The CDR3 nucleotides are TGTGCCAGCAGCTCGGACTGGGGGCTCGAGCAGTACTTC. Protein product: CASSSDWGLEQYF. Supplemented by reference TRBV7-2 and TRBJ2-7, the full variable domain reads GAGVSQSPSNKVTEKGKDVELRCDPISGHTALYWYRQSLGQGLEFLIYFQGNSAPDKSGLPSDRFSAERTGGSVSTLTIQRTQQEDSAVYLCASSSDWGLEQYFGPGTRLTVT.

The CDR3 sequence is CASSFQGETQYF. The CDR3 DNA reads TGCGCCAGCAGCTTCCAGGGGGAGACCCAGTACTTC. The chain carries TRBV5-1 and TRBJ2-5; weak D call: TRBD1 (6 bases). Germline assignment: CDR1 SGHRS and CDR2 YFSETQ. The V end lost 2 bases, the J end lost 5 bases, and 7 bases lay between the germline ends. The CDR3 is 12 residues long.

Note on this clone: Mismatch with germline at one junction end may stem from a read error. Other DNA sequences from this sample encode an identical CDR3 as well. The chain couples TRBV2 to TRBJ2-5; D may be TRBD2 (5 bases). CDR3 length: 13 residues. The V gene's germline CDR1 is SNHLY and CDR2 FYNNEI. The CDR3 nucleotides read TGTGCCACCAATAGGGAGAGTCAAGAGACCCAATACTTC. It yields the protein CATNRESQETQYF.

This rearrangement joins TRBV5-6 to TRBJ1-2; TRBD1 aligns across 7 bases. The CDR3 is 16 amino acids. The junction had 9 bases not matched to a gene; V was cut back by 4 bases and J by 0 bases. Per the germline V gene, CDR1 is SGHDT and CDR2 is YYEEEE. In nucleotides, the CDR3 is TGTGCCAGCAGCGGACCGGGACAGTTAGCTAACTATGGCTACACCTTC. Translation: CASSGPGQLANYGYTF.

The chain is built from TRBV7-6 and TRBJ2-5; maybe TRBD2 (6 bases). This CDR3 is built from 15 residues. Germline V gene data show CDR1 as SGHVS and CDR2 as FNYEAQ. With 4 bases removed from V and 1 base from J, the gap between germline ends came to 13 bases. The CDR3 protein is CASSSPWRAQETQYF. CDR3 DNA sequence: TGTGCCAGCAGCTCTCCATGGAGGGCCCAAGAGACCCAGTACTTC.

The rearrangement uses TRBV5-1 and TRBJ2-3, with D hard to call. V lost 4 bases, J lost 5 bases, and 26 bases lay in between. This CDR3 contains 18 residues. Germline CDR1 and CDR2: SGHRS and YFSETQ. In DNA form, the CDR3 reads TGCGCCAGCAGCCCTGGAGAAAGCTTAGTCCCCATTCGAGATACGCAGTATTTT. Its translation: CASSPGESLVPIRDTQYF.

The chain employs TRBV4-1 and TRBJ1-6; 11 positions match TRBD1. Germline lookup yields CDR1 MGHRA and CDR2 YSYEKL. The ends lost 3 bases at V and 10 bases at J; junction bases unmatched: 14. This CDR3 spans 18 amino acids. The chain's CDR3 is CASSHPEGTGGSRSPLHF. CDR3 nucleotide sequence: TGCGCCAGCAGCCACCCGGAGGGGACAGGGGGGTCCAGATCACCCCTCCACTTT.

J is TRBJ2-7 and V is TRBV5-1; TRBD1 agrees at 10 bases. Germline values: CDR1 SGHRS, CDR2 YFSETQ. The CDR3 length is 15 residues. The V and J ends lost 4 bases and 7 bases, in that order; junction bases with no gene match: 11. The CDR3, as DNA: TGCGCCAGCAGCCTTACCGGGACAGGGGATGGAGAGCAGTACTTC. It codes for CASSLTGTGDGEQYF.

The CDR3 DNA sequence: TGTGCCAGTAGTCTCCTAACAGGGACCAATCAGCCCCAGCATTTT. Protein: CASSLLTGTNQPQHF. The chain joins TRBV19 to TRBJ1-5; D might be TRBD1 (6 bases). The CDR3 is made up of 15 amino acids. The germline CDR1 and CDR2 sequences are LNHDA and SQIVND (reference sequence). Trimming stripped 5 bases from V and 3 bases from J, with 14 bases between.

Only one count was recorded for this clone. CDR3 nucleotides: TGTGCCAGCAGCTTGGACATTTCTGGCTACACCTTC. Encoded protein: CASSLDISGYTF. The V and J genes are TRBV5-4 and TRBJ1-2; no reliable D call. Deletions cut 0 bases from V and 7 bases from J, with 7 bases between. The CDR3 is made up of 12 amino acids. The germline CDR1 and CDR2 sequences are SGHNT and YYREEE (reference sequence).

V gene TRBV19 combines with J gene TRBJ1-1; no clear D. In germline, CDR1 is LNHDA, CDR2 SQIVND (reference sequence). The length of the CDR3 is 10 residues. Trimming stripped 7 bases from V and 11 bases from J, with 11 bases between. CDR3 nucleotide sequence: TGTGCCAGTATCTCCGACTCGGCTTTCTTT. As protein: CASISDSAFF.

The V call is TRBV6-1, the J call TRBJ2-1; 8 bases agree with TRBD2. This CDR3 is built from 15 residues. The germline V gene has CDR1 MNHNS and CDR2 SASEGT. J gave up 3 bases and V 6 bases, and 7 bases lay outside the gene matches. DNA for the CDR3: TGTGCCAGCAGCCTCAGCGGGAGTATCTACAATGAGCAGTTCTTC. Protein: CASSLSGSIYNEQFF.

This clone appeared a single time. V gene TRBV5-1 combines with J gene TRBJ2-7, with D possibly matching TRBD1 (6 bases). CDR1 is SGHRS, CDR2 YFSETQ, per germline. Trimming removed 4 bases from V and 7 bases from J, with 12 bases in between. This CDR3 has 12 amino acids. The CDR3 reads CASSPRQEEQYF. The CDR3 DNA reads TGCGCCAGCAGCCCAAGACAGGAAGAGCAGTACTTC.

V gene TRBV7-2 combines with J gene TRBJ1-3, with D hard to call. CDR3 size: 17 residues. Germline V gene data show CDR1 as SGHTA and CDR2 as FQGNSA. Trimming cost V 2 bases and J 0 bases, with 14 bases left between them. CDR3 loop: CASSLQAPTTSGNTIYF. The CDR3 bases are TGTGCCAGCAGCTTACAGGCGCCCACCACCTCTGGAAACACCATATATTTT.

The V and J genes are TRBV27 and TRBJ1-1, with 7 bases that match TRBD1. This CDR3 spans 14 amino acids. Germline-derived CDR1 and CDR2 are MNHEY and SMNVEV (reference sequence). V lost 6 bases, J lost 4 bases, and 8 bases stayed unmatched. CDR3 sequence: CASSRGQVSTEAFF. The CDR3 region has the DNA TGTGCCAGCAGCCGCGGACAGGTTAGCACTGAAGCTTTCTTT.

The chain links TRBV5-1 to TRBJ2-3; TRBD2 might be the D (5 bases). The length of the CDR3 is 15 residues. Germline CDR1 is SGHRS and CDR2 is YFSETQ. V lost 0 bases to trimming and J lost 1 base, with 9 bases between them. The CDR3 region is CASSLGGAGTDTQYF. The CDR3 nucleotides are TGCGCCAGCAGCTTGGGGGGAGCGGGCACAGATACGCAGTATTTT.

This clone has only one observation. The chain couples TRBV7-3 to TRBJ1-1; D is unresolved. Trimming removed 1 base from V and 0 bases from J, with 3 bases in between. The CDR3 runs 13 residues. Germline CDR1 SGHTA, CDR2 FQGTGA. The CDR3 protein is CASSLIMNTEAFF. CDR3 bases: TGTGCCAGCAGCTTAATCATGAACACTGAAGCTTTCTTT. Looking up the rest from reference TRBV7-3 and TRBJ1-1 gives the full variable domain: GAGVSQTPSNKVTEKGKYVELRCDPISGHTALYWYRQSLGQGPEFLIYFQGTGAADDSGLPNDRFFAVRPEGSVSTLKIQRTERGDSAVYLCASSLIMNTEAFFGQGTRLTVV.

The CDR3 is CASSERGWPQHF. CDR3 in DNA: TGTGCCAGCAGTGAGCGGGGGTGGCCCCAGCATTTT. The V and J genes are TRBV6-1 and TRBJ1-5; tentative D call: TRBD1 (5 bases). CDR3 length equals 12 residues. Per germline, CDR1 MNHNS and CDR2 SASEGT. V was shortened by 3 bases and J by 9 bases, with 9 bases between the two germline ends.

V usage is TRBV10-3 and J usage is TRBJ1-5; 7 nucleotides match TRBD1. V shed 6 bases, J shed 1 base, and the junction held 6 bases outside the gene matches. There are 15 residues in the CDR3. The germline CDR1 and CDR2 sequences are ENHRY and SYGVKD. The CDR3 sequence is CAISSGTESNQPQHF. DNA of the CDR3: TGTGCCATCAGCTCCGGGACAGAGAGCAATCAGCCCCAGCATTTT.

The chain combines TRBV30 with TRBJ1-5, with D perhaps TRBD1 (6 bases). CDR3 length: 13 residues. Germline V gene lookup returns CDR1 GTSNPN and CDR2 SVGIG (reference sequence). Trimming stripped 4 bases from V and 5 bases from J, with 12 bases between. CDR3 region: CAWTTGAYQPQHF. CDR3 sequence (DNA): TGTGCCTGGACGACAGGAGCCTATCAGCCCCAGCATTTT.

This clone has just one count. V and J are TRBV6-5 and TRBJ2-7; 7 bases align to TRBD2. From germline, CDR1 is MNHEY and CDR2 SVGAGI. The CDR3 covers 15 residues. The ends lost 0 bases at V and 2 bases at J; junction bases unmatched: 4. Written as DNA, the CDR3 is TGTGCCAGCAGTTACTCAACCCGGGGGGCCTACGAGCAGTACTTC. Its protein product is CASSYSTRGAYEQYF.

The V call is TRBV5-4, the J call TRBJ2-7; TRBD1 matches 10 bases. Germline assignment: CDR1 SGHNT and CDR2 YYREEE (reference sequence). This CDR3 has 15 residues. J lost 4 bases, V lost 0 bases, and 4 bases had no gene match. The CDR3 DNA reads TGTGCCAGCAGCTTGGGACAGGGGGCGGGGTACGAGCAGTACTTC. As protein: CASSLGQGAGYEQYF.

The CDR3, as DNA: TGTGCCAGCAGTTACCAGCGAAACACCGGGGAGCTGTTTTTT. Translation gives CASSYQRNTGELFF. This chain uses TRBV6-5 with TRBJ2-2; D not resolved. The V gene lost 2 bases and the J gene lost 2 bases, with 6 bases spanning the gap. Germline V gives CDR1 MNHEY, CDR2 SVGAGI. CDR3 size: 14 residues.

V and J are TRBV15 and TRBJ2-5; possibly TRBD2 for D (6 bases). Germline-derived CDR1 and CDR2 are LNHNV and YYDKDF (reference sequence). Deletions cut 0 bases from V and 9 bases from J, with 17 bases between. The CDR3 has 15 residues. CDR3 in DNA: TGTGCCACCAGCAGAGATCTCAGGACTGGCGGGGCCCAGTACTTC. It translates to CATSRDLRTGGAQYF.

This chain uses TRBV7-9 with TRBJ1-1, with D possibly TRBD1 on 5 matching bases. The V and J ends lost 4 bases and 13 bases respectively, with 13 bases between them. The CDR3 sequence is 11 residues long. In germline, CDR1 is SEHNR, CDR2 FQNEAQ (reference sequence). CDR3 DNA: TGTGCCAGCAGCTCCTCGCGACAGTTTTTCTTT. It encodes CASSSSRQFFF.

V and J are TRBV2 and TRBJ2-1; 13 bases are shared with TRBD2. CDR3 length: 19 residues. V shed 5 bases and J 0 bases; nucleotides not matched to a gene: 10. Per germline, CDR1 SNHLY and CDR2 FYNNEI. The CDR3 nucleotides are TGTGCCAGCAGTTCTACTTGGACTAGCGGGAGAATCTCCTACAATGAGCAGTTCTTC. Translating gives CASSSTWTSGRISYNEQFF.

In regard to this clone: Other DNA sequences in this sample translate to the same CDR3. The rearrangement joins TRBV7-2 to TRBJ2-3; D may be TRBD1 (6 bases). Germline V lookup: CDR1 SGHTA, CDR2 FQGNSA. The CDR3 sequence is 14 residues long. Trimming stripped 3 bases from V and 5 bases from J, with 12 bases between. The CDR3 bases are TGTGCCAGCAGCTTCCGGGACATGATAGATACGCAGTATTTT. Amino acids: CASSFRDMIDTQYF.

This chain links TRBV4-2 with TRBJ2-3, with TRBD2 identical over 10 bases. After removal of 1 base from V and 4 bases from J, the junction contained 5 bases not matched to a gene. This CDR3 is 16 amino acids long. Per germline, CDR1 LGHNA and CDR2 YNFKEQ. For the CDR3, the DNA is TGTGCCAGCAGCCAAGCGGCCGGGACTAGCGCAGATACGCAGTATTTT. This gives the protein CASSQAAGTSADTQYF.

The rearrangement links TRBV4-3 to TRBJ1-1; 11 bases line up with TRBD1. Germline values: CDR1 LGHNA, CDR2 YSLEER. V lost 6 bases to trimming and J lost 3 bases; unmatched junction nucleotides: 9. The CDR3 has 16 residues. The CDR3, as DNA: TGCGCCAGCAGGAGCGGGACAGGGGGAGAGGACACTGAAGCTTTCTTT. This gives the protein CASRSGTGGEDTEAFF.